Presented here are 22 T cell receptor beta chains from one specimen sequenced in a study of blood T cell repertoires in COVID-19. Assay used: immunoSEQ multiplex PCR; TCRdb lists only in-frame clones, some missing. Of 90,000 to 110,000 clones in the sample, roughly 76% are singletons; the top ten hold 8% to 9.5%. The sequenced material came from peripheral blood. Every receptor here comes from a woman aged 65 to 85 with acute or convalescent COVID-19.

This clone has just one count. The CDR3 nucleotides read TGTGCCAGCAGCTTCTCGGGACTAGCGCGGGTAGATACGCAGTATTTT. Translation gives CASSFSGLARVDTQYF. This rearrangement joins TRBV13 to TRBJ2-3; 10 nucleotides match TRBD2. The germline V gene has CDR1 PRHDT and CDR2 FYEKMQ (reference sequence). The V gene end was trimmed by 3 bases and the J gene end by 5 bases; junction bases not matched to a gene: 8. The CDR3 loop spans 16 amino acids.

This clone is a singleton in its sample. CDR3 sequence reads: CASSLGLAGGLLSDEQFF. CDR3 sequence (DNA): TGTGCCAGCAGTTTAGGGCTAGCGGGGGGACTATTAAGCGATGAGCAGTTCTTC. The chain has TRBV27 and TRBJ2-1, with 11 positions matching TRBD2. This CDR3 has 18 amino acids. The germline V gene encodes CDR1 MNHEY and CDR2 SMNVEV (reference sequence). Unmatched junction bases numbered 14, after V lost 2 bases and J lost 8 bases.

The chain joins TRBV28 to TRBJ1-5; D unclear. V lost 3 bases, J lost 4 bases, and 10 bases lay in between. This CDR3 has 14 amino acids. CDR1 and CDR2 from the germline V gene are MDHEN and SYDVKM. CDR3 bases: TGTGCCAGCAGTTTGACGGGGTGGAATCAGCCCCAGCATTTT. Its translation: CASSLTGWNQPQHF.

The CDR3 bases are TGTGCCAGCAGCAAAGATGATATAGAACCCCCAGGAGGAAACACCATATATTTT. It translates to CASSKDDIEPPGGNTIYF. V and J are TRBV21-1 and TRBJ1-3; TRBD1, the D gene given by the table, was not confirmed from the DNA. TRBV21-1 is marked as a pseudogene. The CDR3 contains 18 residues.

The rearrangement uses TRBV7-8 and TRBJ2-5, with D perhaps TRBD2 (5 bases). Trimming shortened V by 10 bases and J by 5 bases, and 11 bases separated the two germline ends. Germline loops: CDR1 SGHVS, CDR2 FQNEAQ. CDR3 length equals 11 residues. CDR3 DNA sequence: TGTGCCATTACCTCGGGGGAGACCCAGTACTTC. This translates into CAITSGETQYF.

The J gene is TRBJ2-3, the V gene TRBV19; weak D call: TRBD2 (5 bases). There are 11 residues in the CDR3. The V and J ends lost 6 bases and 14 bases respectively, with 15 bases between them. Germline V gives CDR1 LNHDA, CDR2 SQIVND (reference sequence). CDR3 amino acids: CASRDQRFVYF. In DNA form, the CDR3 reads TGTGCCAGTAGGGACCAGCGGTTTGTGTATTTT. Drawing the rest from reference TRBV19 and TRBJ2-3, the complete variable domain is DGGITQSPKYLFRKEGQNVTLSCEQNLNHDAMYWYRQDPGQGLRLIYYSQIVNDFQKGDIAEGYSVSREKKESFPLTVTSAQKNPTAFYLCASRDQRFVYFGPGTRLTVL.

This chain links TRBV19 with TRBJ1-6; TRBD1 agrees at 9 bases. Trimming removed 6 bases from V and 10 bases from J; junction bases left unmatched: 7. From germline, CDR1 is LNHDA and CDR2 SQIVND (reference sequence). CDR3 length: 14 amino acids. For the CDR3, the DNA is TGTGCCAGTAGCGGACAGGGGTTTTCGTCACCCCTCCACTTT. This sequence encodes CASSGQGFSSPLHF. The entire variable domain, with the rest obtained from reference TRBV19 and TRBJ1-6, is as follows: DGGITQSPKYLFRKEGQNVTLSCEQNLNHDAMYWYRQDPGQGLRLIYYSQIVNDFQKGDIAEGYSVSREKKESFPLTVTSAQKNPTAFYLCASSGQGFSSPLHFGNGTRLTVT.

The table lists this clone with a few counts. V is TRBV4-1 and J is TRBJ2-7; D is perhaps TRBD1 (6 bases). The CDR3 extends over 15 amino acids. The germline CDR1 and CDR2 sequences are MGHRA and YSYEKL. The V end lost 0 bases, the J end lost 2 bases, and 11 bases lay between the germline ends. CDR3 bases: TGCGCCAGCAGCCAAGATCGGGGACACCCCTACGAGCAGTACTTC. This translates into CASSQDRGHPYEQYF.

This clone was counted a few times. The CDR3 nucleotides read TGTGCCAGCAGTGGGACAGGGGGGGAGAGTTATCAGCCCCAGCATTTT. Translating it yields CASSGTGGESYQPQHF. This chain connects TRBV6-2 or TRBV6-3 to TRBJ1-5; TRBD1 agrees at 11 bases. Per the germline V gene, CDR1 is MNHEY and CDR2 is SVGEGT. Germline trimming cut 5 bases from V and 5 bases from J; bases unmatched to any gene: 8. This CDR3 is built from 16 residues.

This chain connects TRBV7-2 to TRBJ1-4; 8 nucleotides line up with TRBD1. This CDR3 is 15 amino acids long. Per germline, CDR1 SGHTA and CDR2 FQGNSA. V dropped 4 bases and J dropped 8; count of bases not matched to a gene: 9. CDR3 protein: CASSSSGTGEEKLFF. Written as DNA, the CDR3 is TGTGCCAGCAGCTCGTCCGGGACAGGTGAAGAAAAACTGTTTTTT.

This sequence joins TRBV28 and TRBJ2-1; 8 nucleotides align to TRBD2. This CDR3 contains 16 residues. Losses at the gene ends were 5 bases for V and 2 bases for J; bases not matched to a gene: 8. Germline assignment: CDR1 MDHEN and CDR2 SYDVKM. The CDR3 region has the DNA TGTGCCAGCAGTATAGGACTAGCTATTCCCTACAATGAGCAGTTCTTC. As protein: CASSIGLAIPYNEQFF.

This clone was detected once. The chain's CDR3 is CASSQGQGAFF. Here the CDR3 DNA reads TGTGCCAGCAGCCAAGGACAGGGAGCTTTCTTT. V usage is TRBV7-2 and J usage is TRBJ1-1, with 8 bases aligning to TRBD1. This CDR3 is 11 amino acids long. The ends lost 5 bases at V and 10 bases at J; junction bases unmatched: 3. Germline V gene lookup returns CDR1 SGHTA and CDR2 FQGNSA.

This chain links TRBV30 with TRBJ1-6, with D perhaps TRBD1 (5 bases). Deletions cut 2 bases from V and 7 bases from J, with 12 bases between. Germline V gene sequence: CDR1 GTSNPN, CDR2 SVGIG (reference sequence). The CDR3 extends over 14 amino acids. The CDR3 region is CAWSRDYLNSPLHF. The CDR3 DNA is TGTGCCTGGAGTCGGGACTACTTGAATTCACCCCTCCACTTT.

The table lists this clone with a few counts. The V call is TRBV4-2, the J call TRBJ1-2; a possible D gene is TRBD1 (5 bases). CDR3 length: 15 amino acids. The germline V and J ends were trimmed by 0 bases and 4 bases, with 12 bases remaining between them. Per germline, CDR1 LGHNA and CDR2 YNFKEQ. The CDR3 loop is CASSQDLGRSYGYTF. The CDR3 region has the DNA TGTGCCAGCAGCCAAGACCTGGGGCGGAGCTATGGCTACACCTTC.

The chain couples TRBV27 to TRBJ2-7; D is unresolved. This CDR3 spans 13 amino acids. Between the trimmed V and J ends, which lost 3 bases and 1 base, there was a span of 7 bases. CDR1 and CDR2 (germline): MNHEY, SMNVEV (reference sequence). CDR3 DNA: TGTGCCAGCAGTTTTGCCAGATCCTACGAGCAGTACTTC. Amino acids: CASSFARSYEQYF.

The genes are TRBV2 and TRBJ1-1; a weak D match, TRBD1 (6 bases). The ends were cut back, 6 bases at V and 1 base at J, with 12 bases in the middle. The length of the CDR3 is 14 residues. Germline lookup yields CDR1 SNHLY and CDR2 FYNNEI. CDR3 bases: TGTGCCAGCAGCTACGGGACACAGAACACTGAAGCTTTCTTT. It yields the protein CASSYGTQNTEAFF.

This clone showed up just a few times. CDR3 DNA: TGTGCCAGCAGCTTAGAGGGTCAGGGGGTTTTATTGGTTAATGAAAAACTGTTTTTT. It specifies CASSLEGQGVLLVNEKLFF. The genes are TRBV7-9 and TRBJ1-4, with 7 bases matching TRBD1. This CDR3 has 19 residues. CDR1 SEHNR and CDR2 FQNEAQ come from the germline V gene (reference sequence). Trimming removed 1 base from V and 4 bases from J; junction bases left unmatched: 15. The complete variable domain, with remaining parts taken from reference TRBV7-9 and TRBJ1-4, reads DTGVSQNPRHKITKRGQNVTFRCDPISEHNRLYWYRQTLGQGPEFLTYFQNEAQLEKSRLLSDRFSAERPKGSFSTLEIQRTEQGDSAMYLCASSLEGQGVLLVNEKLFFGSGTQLSVL.

This chain connects TRBV5-4 to TRBJ1-2; no firm D call. The CDR3 sequence is 13 residues long. V lost 1 base, J lost 8 bases, and 12 bases lay in between. Germline V gene lookup returns CDR1 SGHNT and CDR2 YYREEE (reference sequence). DNA for the CDR3: TGTGCCAGCAGCTTGTCGTCCGCCTACGGCTACACCTTC. Translated: CASSLSSAYGYTF.

The chain couples TRBV27 to TRBJ1-2; no reliable D call. The V gene's germline CDR1 is MNHEY and CDR2 SMNVEV (reference sequence). The CDR3 has 12 residues. With 5 bases removed from V and 5 bases from J, the gap between germline ends came to 9 bases. CDR3 in DNA: TGTGCCAGCAGTCAATCGGGTTATGGCTACACCTTC. As protein: CASSQSGYGYTF.

V usage is TRBV5-3 and J usage is TRBJ2-3; TRBD2 might be the D (7 bases). TRBV5-3 is treated as an ORF (open reading frame) with a function not yet certain. Trimming removed 6 bases from V and 6 bases from J, with 20 bases in between. The CDR3 is 15 residues long. The CDR3 region is CARNRREGQGDTQYF. CDR3 bases: TGTGCCAGAAATAGGAGGGAGGGCCAGGGGGATACGCAGTATTTT.

The J gene is TRBJ1-2, the V gene TRBV7-2, with D perhaps matching TRBD1 (5 bases). The CDR3 covers 16 residues. CDR1 is SGHTA and CDR2 is FQGNSA in the germline V gene. The germline V and J ends were trimmed by 1 base and 0 bases, with 12 bases remaining between them. CDR3: CASSLGGQGANYGYTF. The CDR3, as DNA: TGTGCCAGCAGCTTAGGCGGACAAGGAGCTAACTATGGCTACACCTTC.

The chain combines TRBV4-3 with TRBJ2-7, with 7 bases matching TRBD1. V trimming: 8 bases; J trimming: 0 bases; junction bases outside the gene matches: 10. This CDR3 has 15 residues. Germline V CDR1 and CDR2: LGHNA, YSLEER. CDR3: CASAYQRDSSYEQYF. In DNA form, the CDR3 reads TGCGCCAGCGCCTACCAACGGGACAGCTCCTACGAGCAGTACTTC.